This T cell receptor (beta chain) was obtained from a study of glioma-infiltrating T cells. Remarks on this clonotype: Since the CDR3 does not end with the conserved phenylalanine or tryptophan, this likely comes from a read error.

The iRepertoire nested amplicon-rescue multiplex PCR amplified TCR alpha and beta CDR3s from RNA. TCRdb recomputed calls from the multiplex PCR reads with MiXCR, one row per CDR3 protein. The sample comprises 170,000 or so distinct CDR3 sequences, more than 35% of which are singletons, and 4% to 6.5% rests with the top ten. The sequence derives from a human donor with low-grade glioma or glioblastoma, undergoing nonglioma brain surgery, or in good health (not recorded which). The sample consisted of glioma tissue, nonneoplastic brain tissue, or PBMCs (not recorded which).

As DNA, the CDR3 is TGCGCCAGCAGCTTGGTGGGTGATAGCACTCTTGATGAGCAGTTCTCC. Translating gives CASSLVGDSTLDEQFS. This chain joins TRBV5-1 and TRBJ2-1; no reliable D call. Germline CDR1 reads SGHRS; CDR2 reads YFSETQ. The CDR3 contains 16 residues. V lost 0 bases and J 8 bases, leaving 18 bases between the germline ends.